Listed below are T cell receptor beta chains from one sample, sequenced in a study of cytomegalovirus exposure and HLA in healthy donors. Repertoires were generated with immunoSEQ multiplex PCR, while TCRdb's copy carries only in-frame clones and drops some. The table includes about 130,000 clones, 70% to 85% detected once. Source material: PBMCs. Every receptor here comes from a boy under 10 years old in good health and CMV-seronegative. Both conserved end residues are part of each CDR3. Fields, in order: CDR3 protein, CDR3 DNA, D gene, V gene, clone size, J gene. The D gene is left open where the match is weak. Part of the rows lack a size; the others show once, few, many or a class for expanded clones.

CDR3 protein: CASSYTGTGDGYTF
CDR3 DNA: TGTGCCAGCAGCTACACCGGGACAGGGGATGGCTACACCTTC
D gene: TRBD1
V gene: TRBV5-6
clone size: -
J gene: TRBJ1-2

CDR3 protein: CASSVGSEGSISEAFF
CDR3 DNA: TGTGCCAGCAGCGTAGGGAGCGAAGGGAGTATCTCTGAAGCTTTCTTT
D gene: -
V gene: TRBV9
clone size: -
J gene: TRBJ1-1

CDR3 protein: CSVATGDTQYF
CDR3 DNA: TGCAGCGTAGCTACAGGAGATACGCAGTATTTT
D gene: -
V gene: TRBV29-1
clone size: -
J gene: TRBJ2-3

CDR3 protein: CASSPSGTSGGTDTQYF
CDR3 DNA: TGTGCCAGCAGTCCTTCCGGGACTAGCGGGGGCACAGATACGCAGTATTTT
D gene: TRBD2
V gene: TRBV28
clone size: -
J gene: TRBJ2-3

CDR3 protein: CASSRRDLSPAYQPQHF
CDR3 DNA: TGTGCCAGTAGCCGAAGGGACTTAAGTCCGGCCTATCAGCCCCAGCATTTT
D gene: -
V gene: TRBV19
clone size: -
J gene: TRBJ1-5

CDR3 protein: CASSSSDRSLYGYTF
CDR3 DNA: TGTGCCAGCAGCTCCTCGGACAGGTCCCTCTATGGCTACACCTTC
D gene: TRBD1
V gene: TRBV7-9
clone size: -
J gene: TRBJ1-2

CDR3 protein: CASSYRTAYSGYTF
CDR3 DNA: TGTGCCAGCAGTTACCGGACAGCCTATTCTGGCTACACCTTC
D gene: -
V gene: TRBV6-5
clone size: -
J gene: TRBJ1-2

CDR3 protein: CASRTSLASTDTQYF
CDR3 DNA: TGTGCCAGTAGAACTAGCTTAGCTAGCACAGATACGCAGTATTTT
D gene: -
V gene: TRBV19
clone size: -
J gene: TRBJ2-3

CDR3 protein: CASSDRTGDYNEQFF
CDR3 DNA: TGTGCCAGCAGTGATAGGACAGGGGACTACAATGAGCAGTTCTTC
D gene: TRBD1
V gene: TRBV6-1
clone size: -
J gene: TRBJ2-1

CDR3 protein: CASSLRGSGANVLTF
CDR3 DNA: TGTGCCAGCAGCTTGAGGGGGTCCGGGGCCAACGTCCTGACTTTC
D gene: -
V gene: TRBV7-2
clone size: once
J gene: TRBJ2-6